The 14 T cell receptor beta chains below were found in one sample sequenced in a study of OX40 agonist ivuxolimab in advanced cancers. Sequencing used immunoSEQ multiplex PCR; TCRdb keeps in-frame clones, though not all of them. The sample contains roughly 48,000 clones, about 86% of which appear only once. The sample consisted of CD4+ or CD8+ T cells sorted from blood, taken in a trial of the OX40 agonist ivuxolimab. These receptors were obtained from an adult with an advanced solid tumor such as melanoma, head and neck, liver or kidney cancer.

The V gene is TRBV7-9, the J gene TRBJ1-2; 8 bases are a match to TRBD1. The J segment lost 3 bases and the V segment lost 3 bases, leaving 6 bases of the junction unmatched. Germline lookup yields CDR1 SEHNR and CDR2 FQNEAQ (reference sequence). This CDR3 is 15 amino acids long. The CDR3 coding sequence is TGTGCCAGCAGCTTCGGGACAGGCGGCTACTATGGCTACACCTTC. Amino acid sequence: CASSFGTGGYYGYTF.

The rearrangement uses TRBV6-1 and TRBJ2-3, with 9 bases matching TRBD2. The length of the CDR3 is 18 residues. The germline gives CDR1 MNHNS, CDR2 SASEGT. J gave up 1 base and V 4 bases, and 12 bases lay outside the gene matches. This CDR3 is CASSAGGLAGARTDTQYF. In DNA, the CDR3 is TGTGCCAGCAGTGCGGGGGGTTTAGCGGGGGCCCGCACAGATACGCAGTATTTT.

This sequence joins TRBV6-5 and TRBJ1-2; TRBD1 aligns across 8 bases. Losses at the gene ends were 2 bases for V and 4 bases for J; bases not matched to a gene: 6. The CDR3 has 15 amino acids. Germline-derived CDR1 and CDR2 are MNHEY and SVGAGI. The CDR3: CASSYHGQGSYGYTF. In DNA form, the CDR3 reads TGTGCCAGCAGTTACCATGGACAGGGTAGCTATGGCTACACCTTC.

The genes are TRBV27 and TRBJ2-1, with a possible D match to TRBD2 (6 bases). Trimming removed 5 bases at V and 7 bases at J, with 9 bases between. Germline loops: CDR1 MNHEY, CDR2 SMNVEV (reference sequence). This CDR3 contains 12 residues. CDR3 sequence reads: CASSGGRNEQFF. The CDR3 region has the DNA TGTGCCAGCAGTGGAGGGCGAAATGAGCAGTTCTTC.

V gene TRBV9 combines with J gene TRBJ2-5, with a tentative D call TRBD1 (5 bases). Judging by the DNA end, TRBJ2-7 fits better; the J call may be wrong. CDR3 length: 14 residues. The germline CDR1 and CDR2 sequences are SGDLS and YYNGEE. The CDR3 reads CASSVTSQGYEQYF. CDR3 DNA sequence: TGTGCCAGCAGCGTAACCTCCCAGGGTTACGAGCAGTACTTC.

V is TRBV5-4 and J is TRBJ2-7; D is possibly TRBD1 or TRBD2 (6 bases each). The germline V gene encodes CDR1 SGHNT and CDR2 YYREEE (reference sequence). This CDR3 comprises 15 residues. V dropped 0 bases and J dropped 3 bases, with 13 bases sitting between them. DNA for the CDR3: TGTGCCAGCAGCTTGGCCCCGGGGGCAGGCTACGAGCAGTACTTC. It yields the protein CASSLAPGAGYEQYF.

This CDR3 reads CASSLGLVGKETQYF. The CDR3 nucleotides read TGTGCCAGCAGCTTAGGTTTAGTGGGGAAAGAGACCCAGTACTTC. V usage is TRBV11-2 and J usage is TRBJ2-5; D is ambiguous. Trimming took off 1 base at V and 3 bases at J, with 12 bases between the two ends. The CDR3 spans 15 residues. CDR1 and CDR2 (germline): SGHAT, FQNNGV.

The V call is TRBV15, the J call TRBJ2-4; D possibly corresponds to TRBD1 (6 bases). Germline assignment: CDR1 LNHNV and CDR2 YYDKDF (reference sequence). The CDR3 loop spans 15 amino acids. Trimming took off 0 bases at V and 2 bases at J, with 8 bases between the two ends. The CDR3 sequence: CATSRDQGTKNIQYF. In nucleotides, the CDR3 is TGTGCCACCAGCAGAGATCAGGGGACCAAAAACATTCAGTACTTC.

V is TRBV19 and J is TRBJ2-1; 8 bases line up with TRBD2. CDR1 and CDR2 (germline): LNHDA, SQIVND (reference sequence). The CDR3 has 15 residues. Trimming removed 3 bases from V and 4 bases from J; junction bases left unmatched: 5. CDR3 region: CASSISGGDYNEQFF. In nucleotides, the CDR3 is TGTGCCAGTAGTATTTCGGGGGGGGATTACAATGAGCAGTTCTTC.

V usage is TRBV4-1 and J usage is TRBJ2-7; 13 nucleotides align to TRBD2. The germline CDR1 and CDR2 sequences are MGHRA and YSYEKL. The V segment lost 3 bases and the J segment 3 bases; nucleotides outside the gene matches: 8. This CDR3 has 17 residues. The CDR3 is CASSHLTGTSGVYEQYF. The CDR3 nucleotides are TGCGCCAGCAGCCACTTAACCGGGACTAGCGGGGTCTACGAGCAGTACTTC.

This clone showed up just once. The gene calls are TRBV14 and TRBJ1-2, with D unresolved. Trimming cost V 5 bases and J 8 bases, with 18 bases left between them. The CDR3 covers 14 residues. Looked up from germline, CDR1 is SGHDN and CDR2 is FVKESK. The CDR3 nucleotides read TGTGCCAGCAGCAAAGGCACTAACCGCTGGGGCTACACCTTC. Translated: CASSKGTNRWGYTF.

V usage is TRBV9 and J usage is TRBJ2-7; 11 bases map to TRBD1. The length of the CDR3 is 15 residues. Germline CDR1 and CDR2: SGDLS and YYNGEE. The V gene end was trimmed by 0 bases and the J gene end by 4 bases; junction bases not matched to a gene: 3. The CDR3 spells CASSVEGTGGYEQYF. The CDR3 coding sequence is TGTGCCAGCAGCGTAGAGGGGACAGGGGGGTACGAGCAGTACTTC.

The rearrangement uses TRBV7-3 and TRBJ2-2; 8 nucleotides match TRBD2. J lost 5 bases, V lost 5 bases, and 10 bases had no gene match. CDR3 length equals 16 residues. Germline lookup yields CDR1 SGHTA and CDR2 FQGTGA. The CDR3: CASSQPGGPGTGELFF. CDR3 DNA: TGTGCCAGCAGCCAACCGGGAGGGCCGGGTACCGGGGAGCTGTTTTTT.

The chain couples TRBV6-6 to TRBJ1-1, with D unresolved. The V end lost 3 bases, the J end lost 7 bases, and 9 bases lay between the germline ends. The CDR3 is 12 amino acids. Germline CDR1 reads MNHNY; CDR2 reads SVGAGI (reference sequence). This CDR3 is CASSYPPSEAFF. DNA of the CDR3: TGTGCCAGCAGTTATCCCCCAAGTGAAGCTTTCTTT.